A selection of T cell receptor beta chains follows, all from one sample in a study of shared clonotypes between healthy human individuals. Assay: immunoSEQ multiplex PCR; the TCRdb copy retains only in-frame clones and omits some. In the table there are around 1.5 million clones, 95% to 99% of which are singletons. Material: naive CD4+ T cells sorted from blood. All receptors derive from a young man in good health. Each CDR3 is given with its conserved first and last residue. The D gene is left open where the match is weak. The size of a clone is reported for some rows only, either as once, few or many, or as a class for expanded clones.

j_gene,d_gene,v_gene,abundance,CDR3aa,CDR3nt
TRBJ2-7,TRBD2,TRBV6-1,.,CASSEGTSGSYEQYF,TGTGCCAGCAGTGAAGGGACTAGCGGCAGCTACGAGCAGTACTTC
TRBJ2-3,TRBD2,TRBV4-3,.,CASSQLPPSASGSTDTQYF,TGCGCCAGCAGCCAACTACCCCCGTCCGCTAGCGGTAGCACAGATACGCAGTATTTT
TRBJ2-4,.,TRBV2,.,CASSDRTNIQYF,TGTGCCAGCAGTGACAGGACGAACATTCAGTACTTC
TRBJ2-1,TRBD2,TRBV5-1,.,CASSLASGSHNEQFF,TGCGCCAGCAGTTTGGCTAGCGGGAGTCATAATGAGCAGTTCTTC
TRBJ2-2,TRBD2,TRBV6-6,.,CASKTSWRGELFF,TGTGCCAGCAAGACTAGCTGGCGAGGGGAGCTGTTTTTT
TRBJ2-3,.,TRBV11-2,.,CASSLDRGSTDTQYF,TGTGCCAGCAGCTTAGATCGGGGTAGCACAGATACGCAGTATTTT
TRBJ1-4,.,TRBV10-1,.,CALTELMEKLFF,TGCGCCCTCACCGAGTTGATGGAAAAACTGTTTTTT
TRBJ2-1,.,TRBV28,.,CASGLVYEQFF,TGTGCCAGCGGGCTTGTCTATGAGCAGTTCTTC
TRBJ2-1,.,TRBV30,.,CAWSASSYHEQFF,TGTGCCTGGAGTGCGTCCAGCTATCATGAGCAGTTCTTC
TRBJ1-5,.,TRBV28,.,CASSLSYQPQHF,TGTGCCAGCAGTTTATCCTATCAGCCCCAGCATTTT
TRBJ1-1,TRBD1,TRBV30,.,CAWTDRERPEAFF,TGTGCCTGGACTGACAGGGAAAGACCTGAAGCTTTCTTT
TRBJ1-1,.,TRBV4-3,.,CASSQEPDTEAFF,TGCGCCAGCAGCCAAGAACCGGACACTGAAGCTTTCTTT
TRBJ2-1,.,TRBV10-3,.,CAMRYDISNEQFF,TGTGCCATGAGGTATGACATAAGCAATGAGCAGTTCTTC
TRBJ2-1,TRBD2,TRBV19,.,CASRLVAGVNEQFF,TGTGCCAGTAGGTTGGTAGCGGGAGTGAATGAGCAGTTCTTC
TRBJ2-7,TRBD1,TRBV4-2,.,CASSQDRDRELREQYF,TGTGCCAGCAGCCAAGATAGGGACAGGGAACTCCGAGAGCAGTACTTC
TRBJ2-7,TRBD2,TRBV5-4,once,CASKLAPVSSYEQYF,TGTGCCAGCAAACTAGCGCCCGTTTCTTCCTACGAGCAGTACTTC
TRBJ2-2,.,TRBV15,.,CATLFAGELFF,TGTGCCACCCTATTTGCCGGGGAGCTGTTTTTT
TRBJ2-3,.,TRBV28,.,CALRSGSTDTQYF,TGTGCCCTCCGGTCGGGGAGCACAGATACGCAGTATTTT
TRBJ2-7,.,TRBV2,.,CASSPQAPRTVYEQYF,TGTGCCAGCAGCCCCCAGGCTCCCAGGACAGTCTACGAGCAGTACTTC
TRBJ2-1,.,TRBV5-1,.,CASSPGVLSSYNEQFF,TGCGCCAGCAGCCCCGGAGTCTTAAGCTCCTACAATGAGCAGTTCTTC
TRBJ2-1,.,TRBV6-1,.,CASSEGGWGYNEQFF,TGTGCCAGCAGTGAAGGCGGATGGGGTTACAATGAGCAGTTCTTC
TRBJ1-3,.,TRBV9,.,CASSVLGAPGNTIYF,TGTGCCAGCAGCGTACTGGGGGCGCCTGGAAACACCATATATTTT
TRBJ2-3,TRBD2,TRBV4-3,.,CASSLGEAGGSDTQYF,TGCGCCAGCAGTCTTGGTGAAGCGGGAGGGTCAGATACGCAGTATTTT
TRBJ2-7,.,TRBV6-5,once,CASSYSTLGEQYF,TGTGCCAGCAGTTACTCGACCCTGGGCGAGCAGTACTTC
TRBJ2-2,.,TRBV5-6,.,CASSLSVPGELFF,TGTGCCAGCAGCTTGAGCGTTCCCGGGGAGCTGTTTTTT
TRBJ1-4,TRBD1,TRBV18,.,CASSPRADTTLGQRNEKLFF,TGTGCCAGCTCACCACGAGCGGACACTACTCTGGGACAGCGTAATGAAAAACTGTTTTTT